This T cell receptor (beta chain) was recovered during a study of cytomegalovirus exposure and HLA in healthy donors. Whole-study results and caveats: Near-uniform donor sequencing depth was presumed by presence/absence analyses.

Germline V lookup: CDR1 SGDLS, CDR2 YYNGEE. Trimming cost V 3 bases and J 15 bases; bases outside gene matches: 8. CDR3 length: 12 amino acids. As to this clone: What it binds is not known.

Primers included in the PCR were 60 Vbeta and 13 Jbeta primers. Only in-frame clones appear in the TCRdb table, and some are missing; sequencing was by immunoSEQ multiplex PCR. The sample includes some 150,000 clones, around 82% seen only once; the top ten take about 7.1%. The chain recombines TRBV9 with TRBJ2-1, with TRBD1 matching over 8 bases. The receptor was derived from a woman aged 45-65 years in good health and CMV-seropositive. The material sequenced was PBMCs. The CDR3 protein is CASSGTDRGWFF. CDR3 sequence (DNA): TGTGCCAGCAGCGGGACCGACAGGGGCTGGTTCTTC.